These 6 T cell receptor beta chains came from one sample sequenced in a study of blood T cell repertoires in COVID-19. Measured with immunoSEQ multiplex PCR; TCRdb has only the in-frame clones, and not every one. This table holds about 170,000 clones, 70% to 90% found once. What was sequenced was peripheral blood. Receptors were obtained from a man aged 50 or older who had recovered from COVID-19.

The chain combines TRBV10-3 with TRBJ2-2, with TRBD2 identical over 13 bases. Germline trimming cut 5 bases from V and 6 bases from J; bases unmatched to any gene: 9. The CDR3 sequence is 17 residues long. Germline values: CDR1 ENHRY, CDR2 SYGVKD. The CDR3 reads CAISKGLAGDRAGELFF. As DNA, the CDR3 is TGTGCCATCAGTAAAGGACTAGCGGGAGATCGTGCCGGGGAGCTGTTTTTT.

The gene calls are TRBV12-5 and TRBJ2-2; 8 bases agree with TRBD1. From germline, CDR1 is LGHNT and CDR2 FRNRAP. The CDR3 spans 15 residues. The J segment lost 5 bases and the V segment lost 1 base, leaving 3 bases of the junction unmatched. CDR3 loop: CASGLGQGFTGELFF. For the CDR3, the DNA is TGTGCTAGTGGTTTGGGACAGGGGTTTACCGGGGAGCTGTTTTTT.

The chain couples TRBV7-9 to TRBJ1-2; no reliable D call. Germline loops: CDR1 SEHNR, CDR2 FQNEAQ (reference sequence). The CDR3 runs to 14 residues. Trimming cost V 0 bases and J 7 bases, with 12 bases left between them. CDR3 loop: CASSLAGEGGGYTF. The CDR3 DNA reads as TGTGCCAGCAGCTTAGCGGGAGAGGGTGGTGGCTACACCTTC. Looking up the rest from reference TRBV7-9 and TRBJ1-2 gives the full variable domain: DTGVSQNPRHKITKRGQNVTFRCDPISEHNRLYWYRQTLGQGPEFLTYFQNEAQLEKSRLLSDRFSAERPKGSFSTLEIQRTEQGDSAMYLCASSLAGEGGGYTFGSGTRLTVV.

The chain combines TRBV12-3 or TRBV12-4 with TRBJ1-2, with 10 bases matching TRBD1. The CDR3 covers 13 residues. With 5 bases clipped from V and 7 bases from J, the junction kept 4 bases outside the gene matches. Here the CDR3 reads CASSRQGASGYTF. The CDR3, as DNA: TGTGCCAGCAGTCGACAGGGGGCGAGTGGCTACACCTTC.

The V call is TRBV5-4, the J call TRBJ1-1; possible D gene TRBD1, 5 bases. The CDR3 runs 14 residues. Trimming removed 4 bases from V and 1 base from J, with 11 bases in between. From germline, CDR1 is SGHNT and CDR2 YYREEE (reference sequence). The chain's CDR3 is CASSTTTGNTEAFF. DNA for the CDR3: TGTGCCAGCAGCACTACCACAGGGAACACTGAAGCTTTCTTT.

This clone was seen only once. The rearrangement uses TRBV18 and TRBJ2-3; D possibly corresponds to TRBD2 (5 bases). Germline assignment: CDR1 KGHSH and CDR2 LQKENI. The CDR3 consists of 13 residues. Trimming removed 3 bases at V and 2 bases at J, with 6 bases between. CDR3 protein: CASSPGLTDTQYF. As DNA, the CDR3 is TGTGCCAGCTCACCCGGACTCACAGATACGCAGTATTTT. Combining the CDR3 with reference TRBV18 and TRBJ2-3 gives the whole variable domain NAGVMQNPRHLVRRRGQEARLRCSPMKGHSHVYWYRQLPEEGLKFMVYLQKENIIDESGMPKERFSAEFPKEGPSILRIQQVVRGDSAAYFCASSPGLTDTQYFGPGTRLTVL.